This T cell receptor (beta chain) comes out of a study of T cell responses to AZD1222 COVID-19 vaccine (dated by TCRdb to the early 2020s). Notes on the research overall: AZD1222 recipients given second doses at about 4 weeks or at about 12 weeks were pooled, since spike-specific TCR depth and breadth were not found to differ between the two schedules. TCR sequencing was performed for fewer than 250 trial participants, of whom some 200 were given two doses of AZD1222 and around 25 were given two doses of MenACWY control vaccine. Trial participants were enrolled by age into subgroups of 18-55, 56-69 and 70-plus years, and about 150, 27 and 61 TCR-sequenced participants, respectively, were included in these subgroups. Here is what the overall study found, with its caveats: After two AZD1222 doses, both the breadth and the depth of spike-specific TCRs were significantly higher than at day 0 and than in MenACWY recipients. Participants were mostly white British, with more females than males. The authors suggested clonal diversity may have been underestimated. The 56-69-year group was small, and its depth increase did not reach significance, likely because of low power. Because no samples from the day 14 peak response were available, repertoires could be characterized only after the peak T cell response. Only five or six AZD1222 recipients were SARS-CoV-2 seropositive at baseline, limiting conclusions about previously exposed vaccinees. Nearly half of unique spike-specific TCRs reportedly recognized epitopes outside regions mutated in the B.1.351 and B.1.1.7 variants. The vaccine-associated CD4 TCRs covered the entire spike protein, and the dominant responses fell in regions 160-218 and 743-854.

The CDR3, cysteine through phenylalanine, is 14 amino acids long. Only the CDR3 DNA stays, 42 bases, in frame from base 1. V is reduced by 4 bases and J by 7 bases, leaving a spacing of 14 bases between them. As encoded in the germline V gene (reference sequence), CDR1 is LNHDA while CDR2 is SQIVND. The CDR3 regions of human TCRbeta chains were subjected to immunosequencing. Turning to the authors' computational methods: TCRs in the repertoires were compared against a reference library of SARS-CoV-2-specific TCRs that had been generated with the MIRA antigen-specificity platform. Breadth was defined as the fraction of unique TCRs that were SARS-CoV-2-associated. Depth was defined as the fraction of total T cells that were SARS-CoV-2-associated. Using the MIRA data, each spike-specific TCR was assigned both to the spike region to which the TCR was reactive and to a CD4 or CD8 class. Log10-transformed breadth and depth values were compared by one-way ANOVA with Sidak's multiple comparisons tests. TCRdb took over this immuneACCESS table, retaining in-frame rearrangements with V and J assigned. Such tables are incomplete; in checked studies, under half of the missing clones stem from an unresolved V gene, and the remainder is unexplained. V, J and clone size are those of that table, while D and trimming were read from the DNA. For this sample the table gives fewer than 150,000 clones, of which 93% were detected only once. The ten largest clones add up to around 3.1% of the sample.

This sample's time point label indicates: baseline before first vaccination. The vaccinee samples were drawn from two UK trials, COV001 and COV002, one of which was a single-blind randomized controlled phase 2/3 trial testing AZD1222 (ChAdOx1 nCoV-19) in healthy adults. For TCRbeta chain sequencing, PBMC samples from trial participants were taken at day 0 and at day 28 after the second dose. About this clone itself: Its cognate antigen has yet to be identified. No much larger clone exists at a distance of one base, and base qualities are not known.

The material sequenced was peripheral blood, taken on day 0 of AZD1222 vaccination. The chain joins TRBV19 to TRBJ1-5, with the D gene call left open. The TCR comes from an adult in good health. The DNA sequence follows: TGTGCCAGTAGTACCCCAGGACCCTGGCAGCCCCAGCATTTT. Translated, this gives CASSTPGPWQPQHF.